This entry lists 13 T cell receptor beta chains sequenced from one sample in a study of blood T cell repertoires in COVID-19. Clones were read by immunoSEQ multiplex PCR, and TCRdb kept only the in-frame ones, dropping some. The data show 200,000 to 250,000 clones, with 92% seen just once and approximately 0.8% held by the top ten. Sequenced input: peripheral blood. These receptors were obtained from a man in his thirties or forties with COVID-19, enrolled during active disease.

The V call is TRBV10-3, the J call TRBJ1-2, with D perhaps TRBD1 (6 bases). Trimming removed 0 bases at V and 4 bases at J, with 15 bases between. This CDR3 has 16 amino acids. From germline, CDR1 is ENHRY and CDR2 SYGVKD. The CDR3 loop is CAISESKGGHFYGYTF. DNA of the CDR3: TGTGCCATCAGTGAGTCAAAGGGGGGGCATTTCTATGGCTACACCTTC.

The chain joins TRBV7-9 to TRBJ2-2, with TRBD1 as a possible D gene (6 bases). CDR1 is SEHNR and CDR2 is FQNEAQ in the germline V gene (reference sequence). This CDR3 has 17 amino acids. Trimming left V 6 bases short and J 8 bases short, with 25 bases between. DNA of the CDR3: TGTGCCAGCAGGCCCCCGCTCATTAAACAGGGACCGGGGGAGCTGTTTTTT. Protein: CASRPPLIKQGPGELFF.

This chain connects TRBV28 to TRBJ1-5; 7 positions agree with TRBD1. CDR1 is MDHEN and CDR2 is SYDVKM in the germline V gene. Unmatched junction bases numbered 10, after V lost 5 bases and J lost 6 bases. CDR3 length: 15 residues. The DNA for the CDR3 is TGTGCCAGCAGTCTCACAGGGGTTTTAGGTCAGCCCCAGCATTTT. Translated, it gives CASSLTGVLGQPQHF. The variable domain in full, completed from reference TRBV28 and TRBJ1-5, reads DVKVTQSSRYLVKRTGEKVFLECVQDMDHENMFWYRQDPGLGLRLIYFSYDVKMKEKGDIPEGYSVSREKKERFSLILESASTNQTSMYLCASSLTGVLGQPQHFGDGTRLSIL.

The V gene is TRBV27, the J gene TRBJ1-3; no reliable D call. This CDR3 is 14 amino acids long. The germline gives CDR1 MNHEY, CDR2 SMNVEV (reference sequence). Trimming stripped 6 bases from V and 2 bases from J, with 11 bases between. This CDR3 is CASRPTGAGNTIYF. The CDR3 coding sequence is TGTGCCAGCAGACCTACCGGGGCTGGAAACACCATATATTTT.

The chain combines TRBV13 with TRBJ2-2, with 8 bases that match TRBD1. CDR3 length: 17 residues. Germline CDR1 reads PRHDT; CDR2 reads FYEKMQ (reference sequence). V shed 2 bases, J shed 1 base, and the junction held 6 bases outside the gene matches. The DNA of the CDR3 is TGTGCCAGCAGCTTAACCGGGACAGGACTGAACACCGGGGAGCTGTTTTTT. Its protein is CASSLTGTGLNTGELFF.

The J gene is TRBJ2-5, the V gene TRBV20-1, with 9 bases aligning to TRBD2. Germline V gene lookup returns CDR1 DFQATT and CDR2 SNEGSKA (reference sequence). The CDR3 loop spans 15 amino acids. With 3 bases clipped from V and 5 bases from J, the junction kept 10 bases outside the gene matches. The CDR3 protein is CSASKGGGAVETQYF. Here the CDR3 DNA reads TGCAGTGCTAGTAAAGGCGGGGGGGCCGTGGAGACCCAGTACTTC.

The CDR3 DNA is TGCGCCAGCAGCTTGACAGATACAATCACAGATACGCAGTATTTT. Protein: CASSLTDTITDTQYF. The chain carries TRBV5-1 and TRBJ2-3; D remains unclear. Germline assignment: CDR1 SGHRS and CDR2 YFSETQ. Trimming pared 1 base from V and 2 bases from J, leaving 11 bases between. This CDR3 comprises 15 residues.

The CDR3 spells CASSTGGRPQHF. CDR3 coding DNA: TGTGCCAGCAGTACAGGGGGCCGGCCCCAGCATTTT. The chain is built from TRBV12-3 or TRBV12-4 and TRBJ1-5; 9 nucleotides align to TRBD1. This CDR3 region has 12 residues. V was clipped by 5 bases and J by 9 bases; unmatched bases: 2.

This rearrangement joins TRBV20-1 to TRBJ1-4; 9 bases are shared with TRBD1. Germline V gene lookup returns CDR1 DFQATT and CDR2 SNEGSKA (reference sequence). Trimming at V came to 3 bases and at J to 3 bases, leaving 11 bases not matched to a gene. This CDR3 is built from 17 residues. The CDR3 DNA is TGCAGTGCTAGTTTGGACAGGGGTGGAGTAGCTAATGAAAAACTGTTTTTT. Its translation: CSASLDRGGVANEKLFF.

The V gene is TRBV3-1 (or the pseudogene TRBV3-2), the J gene TRBJ1-2; TRBD1 might be the D (5 bases). The CDR3 is 15 amino acids. Between the trimmed V and J ends, which lost 4 bases and 0 bases, there was a span of 12 bases. CDR1 LGHDT and CDR2 YNNKEL come from the germline V gene (reference sequence). The CDR3 nucleotides are TGTGCCAGCAGCCTAGGACAAGCAGCTAACTATGGCTACACCTTC. Protein product: CASSLGQAANYGYTF.

This clone has a single count. V gene TRBV27 combines with J gene TRBJ1-1, with TRBD1 as a possible D gene (6 bases). V was trimmed by 5 bases and J by 4 bases, leaving 14 bases between them. CDR1 and CDR2 from the germline V gene are MNHEY and SMNVEV (reference sequence). The CDR3 length is 14 residues. In DNA, the CDR3 is TGTGCCAGCAGTGTCGACCTGGGGGCCACTGAAGCTTTCTTT. Translation: CASSVDLGATEAFF.

This clone was seen a single time. The chain combines TRBV6-1 with TRBJ1-2; perhaps TRBD1 as D (5 bases). Germline V gene data show CDR1 as MNHNS and CDR2 as SASEGT. The CDR3 runs to 14 residues. V gave up 2 bases and J gave up 7 bases, with 14 bases separating them. DNA for the CDR3: TGTGCCAGCAGTGAATGGGATTGGGGGGGTGGCTACACCTTC. This translates into CASSEWDWGGGYTF.

V and J are TRBV2 and TRBJ2-5; possible D gene TRBD2, 6 bases. This CDR3 has 15 amino acids. Trimming stripped 4 bases from V and 0 bases from J, with 12 bases between. Germline V gene sequence: CDR1 SNHLY, CDR2 FYNNEI. The CDR3 reads CASSGFGTYQETQYF. CDR3 DNA sequence: TGTGCCAGCAGTGGCTTCGGGACTTACCAAGAGACCCAGTACTTC.